The subject of this entry is one T cell receptor (beta chain). Using immunoSEQ multiplex PCR, the repertoire was profiled, and TCRdb retains in-frame clones only, with some absent. The top ten clones hold more than 4% of a sample with about 44,000 clones, under 90% of them seen once. This specimen belongs to a study of blood T cell repertoires in COVID-19. Whole-study context: Italy, Spain and the United States were the sources of the convalescent and acute COVID-19 samples.

The germline V gene has CDR1 SGDLS and CDR2 YYNGEE. Trimming cost V 3 bases and J 3 bases; bases outside gene matches: 7. This CDR3 is 16 amino acids long. The sample was peripheral blood. The clonotype was recovered from a woman aged 70-85 years with acute or convalescent COVID-19. The chain uses TRBV9 and TRBJ2-3; 10 bases line up with TRBD2. CDR3 sequence: CASSGGVAGGTDTQYF. The CDR3 bases are TGTGCCAGCAGCGGGGGTGTAGCGGGAGGTACAGATACGCAGTATTTT.